This TCR beta chain emerged from a study of CD8 T cells in ankylosing spondylitis. This clonotype was seen at least ten times. Antigen specificity is unknown. Quantitative 5'-RACE with molecular barcodes produced the TCR beta libraries. TCRdb re-called the 5' RACE reads through MiXCR, storing one row per CDR3 protein. The sample lists some 200,000 distinct CDR3 sequences; roughly 24% were seen once. Overall study results and limits: Matched synovial fluid from ankylosing spondylitis patients was reported to be enriched for disease-linked clones. Certain motif variants had earlier been reported in reactive arthritis synovial fluid and blood. Characteristic of ankylosing spondylitis blood, it appeared, was a TCR beta motif comprising several highly homologous variants.

CDR3 length: 16 amino acids. Deletions cut 0 bases from V and 2 bases from J, with 13 bases between. In germline, CDR1 is MNHEY, CDR2 SVGAGI. The sequence came from a male donor with ankylosing spondylitis or in good health (not recorded which). The sequenced sample consisted of blood, either unsorted or a sorted T cell fraction (not recorded which). V usage is TRBV6-5 and J usage is TRBJ2-5; tentatively, D is TRBD1 or TRBD2 (7 bases each). This CDR3 is CASSYSGRDRQETQYF. In DNA, the CDR3 is TGTGCCAGCAGTTACTCTGGGAGGGACAGACAAGAGACCCAGTACTTC.